This T cell receptor beta chain was sequenced during a study of blood T cell repertoires in COVID-19. Original processing methods: Estimates of nucleated cell counts were drawn from the amplification of reference gene primers. Using immunoSEQ multiplex PCR, the repertoire was profiled, and TCRdb retains in-frame clones only, with some absent. V and J calls plus clone size are reproduced from that table; the DNA served to infer D and trimming. The sample lists roughly 100,000 clones, less than 90% occurring once. The V gene end was trimmed by 10 bases and the J gene end by 0 bases; junction bases not matched to a gene: 2. The germline gives CDR1 SNHLY, CDR2 FYNNEI. The CDR3 has 12 residues.

The TCR comes from a man in his 70s with active or convalescent COVID-19. The chain uses TRBV2 and TRBJ1-1; 7 nucleotides line up with TRBD1. What was sequenced was peripheral blood. In DNA form, the CDR3 reads TGTGCCACGGGACAGTTGAACACTGAAGCTTTCTTT. Translated, it gives CATGQLNTEAFF.